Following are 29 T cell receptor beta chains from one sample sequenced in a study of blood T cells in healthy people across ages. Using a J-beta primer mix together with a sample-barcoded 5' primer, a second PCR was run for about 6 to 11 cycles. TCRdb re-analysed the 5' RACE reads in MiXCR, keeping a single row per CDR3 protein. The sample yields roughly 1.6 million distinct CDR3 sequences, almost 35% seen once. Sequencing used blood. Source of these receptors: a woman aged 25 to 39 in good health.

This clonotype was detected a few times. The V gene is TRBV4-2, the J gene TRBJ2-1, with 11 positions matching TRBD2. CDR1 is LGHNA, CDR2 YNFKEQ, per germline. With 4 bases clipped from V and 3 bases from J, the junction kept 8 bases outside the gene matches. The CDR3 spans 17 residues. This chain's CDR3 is CASSPGTSGSRYNEQFF. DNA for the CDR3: TGTGCCAGCAGCCCCGGTACTAGCGGGAGTCGCTACAATGAGCAGTTCTTC.

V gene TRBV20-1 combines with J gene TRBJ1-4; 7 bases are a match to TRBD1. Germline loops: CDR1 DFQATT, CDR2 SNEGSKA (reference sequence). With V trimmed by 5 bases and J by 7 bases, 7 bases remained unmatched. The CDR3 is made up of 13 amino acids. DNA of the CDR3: TGCAGTGCTGGAAGGGGGCCGGGTGAAAAACTGTTTTTT. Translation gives CSAGRGPGEKLFF.

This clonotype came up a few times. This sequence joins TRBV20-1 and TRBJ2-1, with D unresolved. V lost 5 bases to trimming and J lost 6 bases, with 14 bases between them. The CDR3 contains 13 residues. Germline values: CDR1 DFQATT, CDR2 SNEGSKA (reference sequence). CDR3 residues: CSAHPGPRNEQFF. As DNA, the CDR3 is TGCAGTGCTCATCCGGGCCCTCGCAATGAGCAGTTCTTC.

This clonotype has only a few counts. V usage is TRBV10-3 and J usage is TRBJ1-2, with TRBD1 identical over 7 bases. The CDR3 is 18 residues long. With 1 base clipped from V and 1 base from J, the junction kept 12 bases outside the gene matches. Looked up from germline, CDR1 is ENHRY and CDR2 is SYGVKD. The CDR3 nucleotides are TGTGCCATCAGTGAGTTCGGTTCACAGGGGCCTTTTAACTATGGCTACACCTTC. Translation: CAISEFGSQGPFNYGYTF.

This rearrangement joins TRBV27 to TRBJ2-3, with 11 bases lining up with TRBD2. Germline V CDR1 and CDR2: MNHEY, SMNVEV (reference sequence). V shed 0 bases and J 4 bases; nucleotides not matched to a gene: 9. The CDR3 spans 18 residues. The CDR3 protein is CASSLSLRLAGGPDTQYF. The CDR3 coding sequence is TGTGCCAGCAGTTTATCCCTCCGGCTAGCGGGAGGCCCAGATACGCAGTATTTT.

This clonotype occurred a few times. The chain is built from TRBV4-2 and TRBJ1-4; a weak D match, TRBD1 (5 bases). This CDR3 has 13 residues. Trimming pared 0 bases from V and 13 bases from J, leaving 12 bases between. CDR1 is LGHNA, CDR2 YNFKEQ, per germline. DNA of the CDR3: TGTGCCAGCAGCCAAGATCGGGGGGTTGCACTGTTTTTT. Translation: CASSQDRGVALFF.

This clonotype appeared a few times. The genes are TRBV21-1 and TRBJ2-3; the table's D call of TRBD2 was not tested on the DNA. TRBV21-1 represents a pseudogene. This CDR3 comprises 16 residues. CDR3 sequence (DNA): TGTGCCAGCAGCAAAGTGTTGCGGGCCAACACAGATACGCAGTATTTT. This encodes CASSKVLRANTDTQYF.

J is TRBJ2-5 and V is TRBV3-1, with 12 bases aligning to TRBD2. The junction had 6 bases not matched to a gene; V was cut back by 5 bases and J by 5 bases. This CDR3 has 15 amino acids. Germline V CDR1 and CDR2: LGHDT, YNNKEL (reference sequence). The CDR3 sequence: CASSKGTSGWETQYF. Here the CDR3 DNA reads TGTGCCAGCAGCAAAGGGACTAGCGGGTGGGAGACCCAGTACTTC.

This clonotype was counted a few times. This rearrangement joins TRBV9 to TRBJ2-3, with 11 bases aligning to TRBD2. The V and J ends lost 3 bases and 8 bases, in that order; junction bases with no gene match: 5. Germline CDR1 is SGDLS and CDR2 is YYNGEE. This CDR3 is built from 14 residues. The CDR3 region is CASSETSGVGTQYF. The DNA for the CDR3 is TGTGCCAGCAGCGAGACTAGCGGGGTTGGTACGCAGTATTTT.

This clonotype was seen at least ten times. The CDR3 reads CSAHPPGSSYNEQFF. The CDR3 region has the DNA TGCAGTGCCCATCCCCCGGGGAGCTCCTACAATGAGCAGTTCTTC. This chain links TRBV20-1 with TRBJ2-1; D is perhaps TRBD2 (5 bases). The CDR3 totals 15 residues. Germline lookup yields CDR1 DFQATT and CDR2 SNEGSKA (reference sequence). With 6 bases removed from V and 0 bases from J, the gap between germline ends came to 15 bases.

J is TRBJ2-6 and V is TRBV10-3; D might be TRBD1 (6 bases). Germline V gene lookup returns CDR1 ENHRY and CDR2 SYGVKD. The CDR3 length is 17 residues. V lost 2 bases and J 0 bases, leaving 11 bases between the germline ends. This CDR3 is CAISEITGSSGANVLTF. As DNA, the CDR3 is TGTGCCATCAGTGAGATTACAGGGAGCTCTGGGGCCAACGTCCTGACTTTC.

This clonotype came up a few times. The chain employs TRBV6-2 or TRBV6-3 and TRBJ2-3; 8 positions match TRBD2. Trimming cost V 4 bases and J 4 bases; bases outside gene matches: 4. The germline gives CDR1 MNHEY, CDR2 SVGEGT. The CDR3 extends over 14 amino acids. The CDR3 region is CASSLAGSADTQYF. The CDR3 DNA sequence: TGTGCCAGCAGTTTAGCGGGATCGGCAGATACGCAGTATTTT.

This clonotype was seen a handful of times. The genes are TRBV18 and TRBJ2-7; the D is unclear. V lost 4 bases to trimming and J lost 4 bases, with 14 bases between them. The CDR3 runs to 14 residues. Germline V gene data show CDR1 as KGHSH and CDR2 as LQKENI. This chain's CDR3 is CASSQILTIYEQYF. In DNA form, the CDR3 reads TGTGCCAGCTCACAGATCCTTACAATATACGAGCAGTACTTC.

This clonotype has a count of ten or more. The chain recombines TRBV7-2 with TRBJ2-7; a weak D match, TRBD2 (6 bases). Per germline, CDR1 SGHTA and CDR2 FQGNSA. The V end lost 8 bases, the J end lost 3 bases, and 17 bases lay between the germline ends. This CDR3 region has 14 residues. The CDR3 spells CASLKPGDFYEQYF. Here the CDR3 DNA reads TGTGCCAGCCTTAAACCCGGGGACTTCTACGAGCAGTACTTC. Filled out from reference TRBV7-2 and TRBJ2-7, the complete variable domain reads GAGVSQSPSNKVTEKGKDVELRCDPISGHTALYWYRQSLGQGLEFLIYFQGNSAPDKSGLPSDRFSAERTGGSVSTLTIQRTQQEDSAVYLCASLKPGDFYEQYFGPGTRLTVT.

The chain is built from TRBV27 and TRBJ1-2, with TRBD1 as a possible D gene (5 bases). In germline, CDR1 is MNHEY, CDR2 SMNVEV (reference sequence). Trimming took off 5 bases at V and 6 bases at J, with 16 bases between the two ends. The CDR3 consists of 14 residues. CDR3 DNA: TGTGCCAGCAGTATGTTAGGGACGCGAAATGGCTACACCTTC. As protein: CASSMLGTRNGYTF.

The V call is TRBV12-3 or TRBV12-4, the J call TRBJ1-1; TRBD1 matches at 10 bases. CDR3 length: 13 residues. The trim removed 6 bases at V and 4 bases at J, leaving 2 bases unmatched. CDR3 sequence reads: CASRWDRGTEAFF. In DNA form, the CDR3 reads TGTGCCAGCAGGTGGGACAGGGGCACTGAAGCTTTCTTT.

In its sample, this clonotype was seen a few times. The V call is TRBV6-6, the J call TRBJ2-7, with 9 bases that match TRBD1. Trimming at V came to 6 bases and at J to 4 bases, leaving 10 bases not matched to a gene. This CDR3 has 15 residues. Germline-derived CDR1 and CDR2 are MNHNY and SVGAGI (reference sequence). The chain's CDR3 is CASSRPGQGFYEQYF. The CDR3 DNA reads TGTGCCAGCAGCCGTCCGGGACAGGGTTTTTACGAGCAGTACTTC.

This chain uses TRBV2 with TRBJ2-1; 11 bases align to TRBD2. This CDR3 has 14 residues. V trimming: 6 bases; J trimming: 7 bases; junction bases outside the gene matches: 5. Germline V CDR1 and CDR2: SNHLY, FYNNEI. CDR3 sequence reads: CASRDSGGVNEQFF. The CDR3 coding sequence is TGTGCCAGCAGGGATAGCGGGGGGGTGAATGAGCAGTTCTTC.

The CDR3 DNA follows: TGTGCCACCAGTGATTGGGGGGGCAACAATGAGCAGTTCTTC. It encodes CATSDWGGNNEQFF. The chain employs TRBV24-1 and TRBJ2-1; TRBD2 is a possible D gene (7 bases). Germline CDR1 KGHDR, CDR2 SFDVKD. The ends were cut back, 2 bases at V and 5 bases at J, with 9 bases in the middle. The CDR3 loop spans 14 amino acids.

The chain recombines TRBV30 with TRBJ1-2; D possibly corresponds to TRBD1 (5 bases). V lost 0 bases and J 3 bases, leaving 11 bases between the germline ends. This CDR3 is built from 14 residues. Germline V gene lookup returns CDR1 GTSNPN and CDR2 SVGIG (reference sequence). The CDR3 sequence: CAWSVSQGYYGYTF. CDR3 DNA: TGTGCCTGGAGTGTCTCCCAGGGCTACTATGGCTACACCTTC.

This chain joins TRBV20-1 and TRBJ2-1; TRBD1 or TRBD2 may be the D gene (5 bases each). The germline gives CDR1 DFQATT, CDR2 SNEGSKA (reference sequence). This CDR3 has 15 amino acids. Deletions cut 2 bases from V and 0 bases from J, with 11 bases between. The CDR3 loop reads CSARLGVGSYNEQFF. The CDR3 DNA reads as TGCAGTGCTAGATTGGGGGTGGGCTCCTACAATGAGCAGTTCTTC.

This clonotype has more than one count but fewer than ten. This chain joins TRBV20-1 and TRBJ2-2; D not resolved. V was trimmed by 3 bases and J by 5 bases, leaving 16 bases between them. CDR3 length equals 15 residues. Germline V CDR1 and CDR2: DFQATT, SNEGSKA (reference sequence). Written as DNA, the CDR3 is TGCAGTGCTAGGACCCGAGAATTTTTGACCGGGGAGCTGTTTTTT. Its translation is CSARTREFLTGELFF.

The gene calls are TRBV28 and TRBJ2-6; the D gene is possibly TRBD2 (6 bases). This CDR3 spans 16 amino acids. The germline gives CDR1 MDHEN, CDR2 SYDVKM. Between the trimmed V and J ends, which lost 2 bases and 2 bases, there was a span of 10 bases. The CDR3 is CASSLQGGTGANVLTF. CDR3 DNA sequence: TGTGCCAGCAGTTTACAGGGAGGCACTGGGGCCAACGTCCTGACTTTC.

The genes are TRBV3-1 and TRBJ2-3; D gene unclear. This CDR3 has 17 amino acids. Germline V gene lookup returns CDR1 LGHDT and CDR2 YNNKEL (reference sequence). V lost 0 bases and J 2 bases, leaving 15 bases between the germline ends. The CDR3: CASSQDLSVPTTDTQYF. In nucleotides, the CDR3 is TGTGCCAGCAGCCAAGATCTTTCTGTTCCTACCACAGATACGCAGTATTTT.

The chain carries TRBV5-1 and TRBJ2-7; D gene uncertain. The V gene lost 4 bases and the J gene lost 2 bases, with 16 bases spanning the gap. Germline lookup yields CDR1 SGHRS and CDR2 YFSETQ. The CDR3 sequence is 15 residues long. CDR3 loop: CASSPTPDTTYEQYF. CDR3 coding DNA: TGCGCCAGCAGCCCCACCCCGGATACAACCTACGAGCAGTACTTC.

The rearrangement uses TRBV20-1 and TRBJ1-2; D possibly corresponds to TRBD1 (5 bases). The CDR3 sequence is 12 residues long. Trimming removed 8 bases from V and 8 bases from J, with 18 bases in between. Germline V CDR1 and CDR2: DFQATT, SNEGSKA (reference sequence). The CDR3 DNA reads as TGCAGTTCGGCCCCAGGGCAGGACGGCTACACCTTC. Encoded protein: CSSAPGQDGYTF.

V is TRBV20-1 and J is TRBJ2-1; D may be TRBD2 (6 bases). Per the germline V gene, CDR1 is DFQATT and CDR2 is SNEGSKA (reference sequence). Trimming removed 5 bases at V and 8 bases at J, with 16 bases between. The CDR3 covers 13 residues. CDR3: CSARSRRADEQFF. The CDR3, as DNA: TGCAGTGCTCGAAGCAGGAGGGCCGATGAGCAGTTCTTC.

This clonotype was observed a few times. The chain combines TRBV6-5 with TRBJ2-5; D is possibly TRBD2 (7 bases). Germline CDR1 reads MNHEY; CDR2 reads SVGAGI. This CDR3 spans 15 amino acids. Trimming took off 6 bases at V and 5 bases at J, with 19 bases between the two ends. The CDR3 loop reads CASRSAGAFGETQYF. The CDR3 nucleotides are TGTGCCAGCAGGTCTGCGGGGGCCTTCGGGGAGACCCAGTACTTC.

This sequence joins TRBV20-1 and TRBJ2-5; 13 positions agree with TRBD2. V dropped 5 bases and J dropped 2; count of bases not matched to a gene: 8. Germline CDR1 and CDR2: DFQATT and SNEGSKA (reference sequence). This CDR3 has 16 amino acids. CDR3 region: CSAPGLAGVRQETQYF. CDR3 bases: TGCAGTGCTCCCGGACTAGCGGGAGTCCGGCAAGAGACCCAGTACTTC.